This T cell receptor beta chain was identified during a study of neurological immune-mediated disorders. The study, taken as a whole, reports: There were no CDR3 amino acid sequences shared by expanded clones across subjects, a result suggesting private repertoires in all groups.

Note on this clonotype: Its antigen is currently unknown. This sequence may be a read error, since a much larger clone differs from it by one base.

5'RACE with 10-nucleotide random UMIs generated the cDNA. Via MiXCR, TCRdb re-called the 5' RACE reads, giving one row per CDR3 protein. The table records some 68,000 distinct CDR3 sequences, approximately 14% of them present only once. The CDR3 length is 14 residues. CDR1 and CDR2 from the germline V gene are SGHRS and YFSETQ. Specified time point: longitudinal time-point 1 (baseline). The unsorted libraries were made from 2 million PBMCs kept at -80 C. This rearrangement joins TRBV5-1 to TRBJ2-3; TRBD2 matches at 7 bases. The source material was PBMCs. This clonotype was obtained from a female donor with HTLV-1-associated myelopathy (HAM/TSP). This CDR3 reads CARSLGGAPDTQYF. CDR3 bases: TGCGCCAGAAGCTTGGGAGGGGCCCCCGATACGCAGTATTTT.